This is a list of T cell receptor beta chains from one sample in a study of blood T cell repertoires in COVID-19. Assay: immunoSEQ multiplex PCR; the TCRdb copy retains only in-frame clones and omits some. The sample holds about 120,000 clones; approximately 80% are singletons and the top ten take less than 8%. Material for sequencing was peripheral blood. The receptor source for this set is a man between 65 and 85 years old with active or convalescent COVID-19. Both conserved end residues are part of each CDR3. The D gene is left open where the match is weak. The listing skips clone size in some rows; elsewhere it reads once, few, many or a size class.

clone_size | j_call | v_call | d_call | cdr3_aa | cdr3_nt
once | TRBJ1-1 | TRBV7-2 | . | CASSLPSSGTEAFF | TGTGCCAGCAGCTTGCCCAGCTCGGGGACTGAAGCTTTCTTT
. | TRBJ2-1 | TRBV5-1 | . | CASSLDYYNEQFF | TGCGCCAGCAGCTTGGACTACTACAATGAGCAGTTCTTC
. | TRBJ2-5 | TRBV19 | TRBD2 | CASSSGLAQTQYF | TGTGCCAGTAGTTCCGGACTAGCACAGACCCAGTACTTC
once | TRBJ1-1 | TRBV7-9 | TRBD1 | CASSPRTGAMNTEAFF | TGTGCCAGCAGCCCGAGGACAGGGGCTATGAACACTGAAGCTTTCTTT
. | TRBJ1-2 | TRBV11-2 | TRBD1 | CASSFVGTGNYGYTF | TGTGCCAGCAGCTTTGTGGGGACAGGGAACTATGGCTACACCTTC
. | TRBJ2-1 | TRBV11-2 | . | CASSEFNEQFF | TGTGCCAGCAGCGAGTTTAATGAGCAGTTCTTC
. | TRBJ2-3 | TRBV2 | . | CASSELRGPDTQYF | TGTGCCAGCAGTGAGCTAAGGGGCCCAGATACGCAGTATTTT
. | TRBJ1-2 | TRBV5-1 | . | CASSLSSERGYTF | TGCGCCAGCAGCTTATCTTCGGAGAGAGGCTACACCTTC
few | TRBJ2-7 | TRBV28 | . | CASSQTGNPTYEQYF | TGTGCCAGCAGTCAAACCGGGAACCCGACCTACGAGCAGTACTTC
. | TRBJ1-1 | TRBV6-5 | . | CASSSDHGDTEAFF | TGTGCCAGCAGTTCCGACCACGGGGACACTGAAGCTTTCTTT
. | TRBJ1-2 | TRBV12-3/TRBV12-4 | . | CASSRQVYGYTF | TGTGCCAGCAGCCGACAGGTCTATGGCTACACCTTC
. | TRBJ2-3 | TRBV4-2 | TRBD2 | CASSPQAGGAVTDTQYF | TGTGCCAGCAGCCCGCAAGCGGGGGGGGCCGTAACAGATACGCAGTATTTT
. | TRBJ1-5 | TRBV27 | TRBD1 | CASSLIGGGNQPQHF | TGTGCCAGCAGTTTAATAGGGGGCGGCAATCAGCCCCAGCATTTT
. | TRBJ2-3 | TRBV6-7 | TRBD1 | CASSYSTGDKGWITDTQYF | TGTGCCAGCAGTTACTCGACAGGGGATAAGGGATGGATAACAGATACGCAGTATTTT
. | TRBJ2-7 | TRBV11-2 | . | CASTIRDLLYEQYF | TGTGCCAGCACCATCCGGGACTTACTTTACGAGCAGTACTTC
. | TRBJ1-1 | TRBV15 | TRBD1 | CATSRFLQGVGSEAFF | TGTGCCACCAGCAGATTCCTACAGGGGGTAGGTTCTGAAGCTTTCTTT
. | TRBJ1-2 | TRBV5-1 | . | CASSLDSLWGYTF | TGCGCCAGCAGCTTGGACAGTCTATGGGGCTACACCTTC
few | TRBJ1-4 | TRBV6-5 | . | CASSPVLGELFF | TGTGCCAGCAGCCCGGTCCTAGGGGAACTGTTTTTT
. | TRBJ2-5 | TRBV9 | TRBD2 | CASSVASGGTETQYF | TGTGCCAGCAGCGTCGCTAGCGGGGGAACGGAGACCCAGTACTTC
. | TRBJ1-3 | TRBV9 | . | CASSAGAPGNTIYF | TGTGCCAGCAGCGCAGGGGCGCCTGGAAACACCATATATTTT
. | TRBJ1-1 | TRBV11-3 | . | CASAANTEAFF | TGTGCCAGCGCGGCCAACACTGAAGCTTTCTTT
few | TRBJ1-4 | TRBV3-1/TRBV3-2 | TRBD1 | CASSPRPGQGLFF | TGTGCCAGCAGCCCGAGACCGGGACAGGGACTGTTTTTT
. | TRBJ2-7 | TRBV5-1 | . | CASSLVPGERCEQYF | TGCGCCAGCAGCTTGGTTCCCGGGGAGAGGTGCGAGCAGTACTTC
few | TRBJ1-1 | TRBV19 | TRBD1 | CASRGTGEAFF | TGTGCCAGTAGGGGGACAGGGGAAGCTTTCTTT
. | TRBJ2-2 | TRBV7-2 | TRBD1 | CASSSPQGVGTGELFF | TGTGCCAGCAGCTCGCCTCAGGGGGTCGGCACCGGGGAGCTGTTTTTT
. | TRBJ2-2 | TRBV4-3 | . | CASSQGTAGELFF | TGCGCCAGCAGCCAAGGGACAGCCGGGGAGCTGTTTTTT
. | TRBJ2-3 | TRBV30 | TRBD2 | CAWSVGGSTDTQYF | TGTGCCTGGAGTGTGGGGGGGAGCACAGATACGCAGTATTTT
. | TRBJ1-2 | TRBV19 | TRBD1 | CASSTPRQGARGYTF | TGTGCCAGTAGTACCCCCCGACAGGGGGCTCGTGGCTACACCTTC
. | TRBJ2-1 | TRBV2 | TRBD2 | CASSYSGLAGVYAEQFF | TGTGCCAGCAGTTATTCAGGACTAGCGGGAGTCTATGCTGAGCAGTTCTTC